These 8 T cell receptor beta chains originate from one sample sequenced in a study of cytomegalovirus exposure and HLA in healthy donors. TCRdb keeps only in-frame clones here, not all; method: immunoSEQ multiplex PCR. The sample holds around 120,000 clones; 75% to 90% are singletons and the top ten take 4% to 5.5%. The sequencing sample was made of PBMCs. The origin of the receptors is a man aged 18 to 35 in good health and CMV-seropositive.

The chain recombines TRBV9 with TRBJ2-1, with TRBD2 matching over 10 bases. CDR3 length equals 17 residues. Trimming removed 0 bases from V and 4 bases from J; junction bases left unmatched: 7. Germline assignment: CDR1 SGDLS and CDR2 YYNGEE. The CDR3 DNA is TGTGCCAGCAGCGTAGGAGCCGGGACTAGCGAATACAATGAGCAGTTCTTC. The encoded protein is CASSVGAGTSEYNEQFF.

This chain joins TRBV27 and TRBJ1-2, with D possibly matching TRBD1 (6 bases). Trimming shortened V by 6 bases and J by 4 bases, and 24 bases separated the two germline ends. The CDR3 is 17 residues long. Germline V gene data show CDR1 as MNHEY and CDR2 as SMNVEV (reference sequence). The CDR3 loop reads CASRGQLELSGVYGYTF. Here the CDR3 DNA reads TGTGCCAGCAGAGGACAGTTGGAGCTCTCCGGGGTCTATGGCTACACCTTC.

This chain links TRBV27 with TRBJ2-7; 8 nucleotides line up with TRBD1. This CDR3 is built from 15 residues. V dropped 3 bases and J dropped 3; count of bases not matched to a gene: 7. CDR1 MNHEY and CDR2 SMNVEV come from the germline V gene (reference sequence). The chain's CDR3 is CASSFGQGGYYEQYF. The DNA for the CDR3 is TGTGCCAGCAGTTTCGGACAGGGTGGCTACTACGAGCAGTACTTC.

The CDR3 DNA reads as TGTGCCAGCAGCGTAGGGGGATTGGGGAATCAGCCCCAGCATTTT. Translation gives CASSVGGLGNQPQHF. The chain joins TRBV5-5 to TRBJ1-5, with D perhaps matching TRBD1 (6 bases). Germline V gene sequence: CDR1 SGHKS, CDR2 YYEKEE (reference sequence). V was shortened by 4 bases and J by 4 bases, with 15 bases between the two germline ends. CDR3 length equals 15 residues. Full variable domain (rest looked up from reference TRBV5-5 and TRBJ1-5): DAGVTQSPTHLIKTRGQQVTLRCSPISGHKSVSWYQQVLGQGPQFIFQYYEKEERGRGNFPDRFSARQFPNYSSELNVNALLLGDSALYLCASSVGGLGNQPQHFGDGTRLSIL.

The J gene is TRBJ2-7, the V gene TRBV2; no clear D gene. CDR1 and CDR2 from the germline V gene are SNHLY and FYNNEI. The CDR3 has 12 amino acids. V lost 5 bases and J lost 3, with 8 bases in between. The CDR3 DNA follows: TGTGCCAGCAGTTCCCTAAGCTACGAGCAGTACTTC. Protein sequence: CASSSLSYEQYF.

The chain couples TRBV5-4 to TRBJ1-4; maybe TRBD1 (6 bases). CDR1 is SGHNT and CDR2 is YYREEE in the germline V gene (reference sequence). V was trimmed by 3 bases and J by 12 bases, leaving 15 bases between them. CDR3 size: 13 residues. The CDR3 loop reads CASSSTSEGELFF. The DNA of the CDR3 is TGTGCCAGCAGCTCAACCTCCGAGGGGGAACTGTTTTTT. The full variable domain, its missing parts supplied by reference TRBV5-4 and TRBJ1-4, is ETGVTQSPTHLIKTRGQQVTLRCSSQSGHNTVSWYQQALGQGPQFIFQYYREEENGRGNFPPRFSGLQFPNYSSELNVNALELDDSALYLCASSSTSEGELFFGSGTQLSVL.

The chain employs TRBV6-5 and TRBJ1-1; TRBD1 might be the D (6 bases). Trimming took 5 bases from V and 9 from J, leaving 16 bases between them. CDR1 and CDR2 (germline): MNHEY, SVGAGI. This CDR3 is built from 13 residues. CDR3 residues: CASSARDNLKAFF. CDR3 DNA: TGTGCCAGCAGTGCCCGGGACAACCTAAAAGCTTTCTTT.

V usage is TRBV4-1 and J usage is TRBJ2-1; TRBD1 matches at 7 bases. CDR1 and CDR2 from the germline V gene are MGHRA and YSYEKL. The CDR3 totals 15 residues. Trimming removed 4 bases from V and 8 bases from J; junction bases left unmatched: 11. CDR3 in amino acids: CASSRGQLLFDEQFF. CDR3 DNA sequence: TGCGCCAGCAGCCGGGGACAGCTATTATTCGATGAGCAGTTCTTC.